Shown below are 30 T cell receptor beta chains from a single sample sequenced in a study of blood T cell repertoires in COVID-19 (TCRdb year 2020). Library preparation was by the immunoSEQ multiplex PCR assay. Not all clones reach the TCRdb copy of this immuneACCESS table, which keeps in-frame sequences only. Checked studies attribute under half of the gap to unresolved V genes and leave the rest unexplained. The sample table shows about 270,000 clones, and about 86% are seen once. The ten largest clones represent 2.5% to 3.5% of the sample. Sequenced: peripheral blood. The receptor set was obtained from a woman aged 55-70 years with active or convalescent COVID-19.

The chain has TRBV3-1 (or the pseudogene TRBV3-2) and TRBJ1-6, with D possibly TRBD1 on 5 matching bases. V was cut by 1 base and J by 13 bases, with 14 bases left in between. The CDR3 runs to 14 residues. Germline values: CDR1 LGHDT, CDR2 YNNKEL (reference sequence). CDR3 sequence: CASSQVREAGPLHF. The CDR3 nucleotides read TGTGCCAGCAGCCAAGTCAGGGAGGCAGGCCCCCTCCACTTT.

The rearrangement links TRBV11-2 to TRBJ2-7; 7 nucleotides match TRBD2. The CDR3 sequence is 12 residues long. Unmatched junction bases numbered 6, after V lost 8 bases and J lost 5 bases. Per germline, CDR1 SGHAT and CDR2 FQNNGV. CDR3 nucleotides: TGTGCCAGCTCCTTCAGCGGGGACGAGCAGTACTTC. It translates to CASSFSGDEQYF.

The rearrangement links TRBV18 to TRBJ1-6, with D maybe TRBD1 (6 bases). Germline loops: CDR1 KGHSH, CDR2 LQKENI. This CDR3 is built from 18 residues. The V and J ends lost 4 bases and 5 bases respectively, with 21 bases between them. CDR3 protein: CASSLRTATPGDNSPLHF. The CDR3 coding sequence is TGTGCCAGCTCACTCAGGACAGCTACCCCTGGAGATAATTCACCCCTCCACTTT.

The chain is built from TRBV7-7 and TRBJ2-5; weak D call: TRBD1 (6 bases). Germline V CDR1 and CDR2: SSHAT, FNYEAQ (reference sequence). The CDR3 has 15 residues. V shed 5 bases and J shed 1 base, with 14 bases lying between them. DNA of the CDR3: TGTGCCAGCAGCGAACGGACAGCTCGCCAAGAGACCCAGTACTTC. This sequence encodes CASSERTARQETQYF.

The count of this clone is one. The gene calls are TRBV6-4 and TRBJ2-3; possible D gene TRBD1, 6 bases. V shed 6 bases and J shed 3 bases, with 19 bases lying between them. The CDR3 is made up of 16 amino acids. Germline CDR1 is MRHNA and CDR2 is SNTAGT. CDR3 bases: TGTGCCAGCAGCATGACACTTACAGGGCCTACAGATACGCAGTATTTT. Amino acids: CASSMTLTGPTDTQYF.

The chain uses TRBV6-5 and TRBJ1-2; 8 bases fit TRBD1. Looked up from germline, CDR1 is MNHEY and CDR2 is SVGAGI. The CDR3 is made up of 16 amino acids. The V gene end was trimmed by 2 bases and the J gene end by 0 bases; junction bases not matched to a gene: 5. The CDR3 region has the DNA TGTGCCAGCAGTTACGGGACAGGACAAACTAACTATGGCTACACCTTC. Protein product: CASSYGTGQTNYGYTF.

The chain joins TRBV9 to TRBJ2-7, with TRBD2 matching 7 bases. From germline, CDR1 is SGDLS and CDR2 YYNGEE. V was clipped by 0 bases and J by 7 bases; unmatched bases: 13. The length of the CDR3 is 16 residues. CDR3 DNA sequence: TGTGCCAGCAGCGTAGCTGGGGGGGACTATCTCGGGGAGCAGTACTTC. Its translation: CASSVAGGDYLGEQYF.

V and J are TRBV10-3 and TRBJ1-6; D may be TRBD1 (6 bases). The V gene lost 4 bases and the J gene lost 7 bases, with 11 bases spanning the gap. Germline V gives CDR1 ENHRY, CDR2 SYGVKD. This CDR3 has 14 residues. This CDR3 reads CAISGGGANSPLHF. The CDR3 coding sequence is TGTGCCATCAGTGGTGGGGGCGCGAATTCACCCCTCCACTTT.

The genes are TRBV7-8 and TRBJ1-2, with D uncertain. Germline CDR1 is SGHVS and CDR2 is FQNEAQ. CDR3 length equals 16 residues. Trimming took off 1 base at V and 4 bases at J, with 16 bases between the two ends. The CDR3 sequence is CASSLGTGIFPYGYTF. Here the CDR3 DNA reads TGTGCCAGCAGCTTAGGCACCGGGATCTTCCCCTATGGCTACACCTTC.

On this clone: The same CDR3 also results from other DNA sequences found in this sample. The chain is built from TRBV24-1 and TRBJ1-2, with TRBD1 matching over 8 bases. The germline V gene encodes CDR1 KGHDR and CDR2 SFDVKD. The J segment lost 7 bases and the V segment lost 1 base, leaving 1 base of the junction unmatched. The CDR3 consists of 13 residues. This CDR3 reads CATSDLTGGGYTF. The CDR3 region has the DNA TGTGCCACCAGTGATTTAACAGGGGGTGGCTACACCTTC.

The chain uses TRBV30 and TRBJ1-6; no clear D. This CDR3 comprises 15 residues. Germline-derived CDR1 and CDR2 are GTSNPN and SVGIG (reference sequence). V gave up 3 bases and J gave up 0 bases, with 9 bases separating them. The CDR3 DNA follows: TGTGCCTGGAGCCCCTCGAGCTCCTATAATTCACCCCTCCACTTT. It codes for CAWSPSSSYNSPLHF.

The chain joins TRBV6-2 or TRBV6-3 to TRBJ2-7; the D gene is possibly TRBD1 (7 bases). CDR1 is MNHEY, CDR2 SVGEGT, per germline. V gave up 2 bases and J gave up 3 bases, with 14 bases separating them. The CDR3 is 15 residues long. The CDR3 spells CASSYGNRGLYEQYF. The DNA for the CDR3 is TGTGCCAGCAGTTACGGGAACAGGGGACTCTACGAGCAGTACTTC.

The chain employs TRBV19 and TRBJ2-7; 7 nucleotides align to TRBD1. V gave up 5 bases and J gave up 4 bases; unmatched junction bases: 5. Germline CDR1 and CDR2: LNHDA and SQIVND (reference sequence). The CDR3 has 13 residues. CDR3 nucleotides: TGTGCCAGTAGTCTATCGACAGGGTACGAGCAGTACTTC. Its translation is CASSLSTGYEQYF.

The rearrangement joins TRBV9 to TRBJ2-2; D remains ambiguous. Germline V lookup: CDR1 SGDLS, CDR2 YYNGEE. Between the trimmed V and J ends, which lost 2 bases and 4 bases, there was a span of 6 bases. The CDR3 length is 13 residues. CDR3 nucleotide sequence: TGTGCCAGCAGCGTCGACACCACCGGGGAGCTGTTTTTT. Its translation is CASSVDTTGELFF.

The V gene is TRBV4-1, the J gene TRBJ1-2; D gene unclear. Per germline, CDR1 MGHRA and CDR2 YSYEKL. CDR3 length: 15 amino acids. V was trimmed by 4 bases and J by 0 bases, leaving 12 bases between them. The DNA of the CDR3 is TGCGCCAGCAGCCCCCCGGAGGCGCCTAACTATGGCTACACCTTC. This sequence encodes CASSPPEAPNYGYTF.

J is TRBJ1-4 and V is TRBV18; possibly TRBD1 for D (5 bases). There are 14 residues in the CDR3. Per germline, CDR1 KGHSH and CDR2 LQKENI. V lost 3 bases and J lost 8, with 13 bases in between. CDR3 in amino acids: CASSPPAGGEKLFF. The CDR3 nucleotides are TGTGCCAGCTCACCTCCGGCCGGGGGGGAAAAACTGTTTTTT.

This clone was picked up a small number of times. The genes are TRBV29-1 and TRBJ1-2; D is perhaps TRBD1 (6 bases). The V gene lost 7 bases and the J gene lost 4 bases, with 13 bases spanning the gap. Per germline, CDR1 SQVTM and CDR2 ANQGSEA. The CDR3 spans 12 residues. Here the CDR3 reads CSAVGGGYGYTF. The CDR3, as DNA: TGCAGCGCTGTAGGGGGGGGCTATGGCTACACCTTC.

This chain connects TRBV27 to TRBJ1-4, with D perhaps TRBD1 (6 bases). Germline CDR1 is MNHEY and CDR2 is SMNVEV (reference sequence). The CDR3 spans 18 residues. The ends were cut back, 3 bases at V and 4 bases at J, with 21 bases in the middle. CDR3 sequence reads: CASSLEGRFGQFNEKLFF. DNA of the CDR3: TGTGCCAGCAGTTTGGAAGGAAGGTTTGGACAGTTTAATGAAAAACTGTTTTTT.

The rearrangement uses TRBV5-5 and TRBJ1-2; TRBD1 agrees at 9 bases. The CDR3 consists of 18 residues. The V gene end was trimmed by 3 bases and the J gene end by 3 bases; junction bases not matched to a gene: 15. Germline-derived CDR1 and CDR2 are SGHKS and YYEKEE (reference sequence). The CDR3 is CASSSSQNWGQGDYGYTF. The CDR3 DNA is TGTGCCAGCAGCTCCTCGCAGAATTGGGGACAGGGCGACTATGGCTACACCTTC. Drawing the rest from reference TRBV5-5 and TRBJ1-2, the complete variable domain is DAGVTQSPTHLIKTRGQQVTLRCSPISGHKSVSWYQQVLGQGPQFIFQYYEKEERGRGNFPDRFSARQFPNYSSELNVNALLLGDSALYLCASSSSQNWGQGDYGYTFGSGTRLTVV.

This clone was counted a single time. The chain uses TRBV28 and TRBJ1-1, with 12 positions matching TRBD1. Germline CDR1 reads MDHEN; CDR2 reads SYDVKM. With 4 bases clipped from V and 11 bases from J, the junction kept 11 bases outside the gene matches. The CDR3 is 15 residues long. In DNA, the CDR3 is TGTGCCAGCAGTTCCCCGGGACAGGGGGCGCTGGGGGCTTTCTTT. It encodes CASSSPGQGALGAFF.

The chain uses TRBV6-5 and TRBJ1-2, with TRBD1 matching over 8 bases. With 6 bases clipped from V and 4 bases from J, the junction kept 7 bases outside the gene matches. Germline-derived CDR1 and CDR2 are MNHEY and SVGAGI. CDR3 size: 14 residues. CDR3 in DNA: TGTGCCAGCAGCGCGGACAGGGTACCCTATGGCTACACCTTC. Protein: CASSADRVPYGYTF.

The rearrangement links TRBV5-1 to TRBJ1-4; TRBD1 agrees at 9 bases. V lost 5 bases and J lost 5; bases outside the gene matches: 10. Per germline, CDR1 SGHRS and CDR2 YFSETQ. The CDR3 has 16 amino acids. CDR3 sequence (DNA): TGCGCCAGCAGATGGACCACAGGGGGCTACAATGAAAAACTGTTTTTT. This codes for CASRWTTGGYNEKLFF.

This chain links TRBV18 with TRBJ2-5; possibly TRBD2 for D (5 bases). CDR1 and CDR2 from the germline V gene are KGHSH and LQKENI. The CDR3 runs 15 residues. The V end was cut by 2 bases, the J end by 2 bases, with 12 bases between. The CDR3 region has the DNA TGTGCCAGCTCACCAAAGGCCCGAGGGCAAGAGACCCAGTACTTC. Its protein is CASSPKARGQETQYF.

The CDR3 spells CASSLTGVHQPQHF. Here the CDR3 DNA reads TGTGCCAGCAGTTTGACAGGGGTCCATCAGCCCCAGCATTTT. This rearrangement joins TRBV27 to TRBJ1-5; 8 bases align to TRBD1. Trimming took 3 bases from V and 5 from J; bases not matched to a gene: 3. CDR3 length: 14 amino acids. Per the germline V gene, CDR1 is MNHEY and CDR2 is SMNVEV (reference sequence).

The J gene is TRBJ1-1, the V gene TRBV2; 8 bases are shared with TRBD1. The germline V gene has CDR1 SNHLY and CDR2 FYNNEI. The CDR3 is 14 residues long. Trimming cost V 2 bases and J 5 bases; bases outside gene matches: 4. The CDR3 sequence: CASSEQGARTEAFF. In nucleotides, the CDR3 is TGTGCCAGCAGTGAACAGGGGGCGCGAACTGAAGCTTTCTTT.

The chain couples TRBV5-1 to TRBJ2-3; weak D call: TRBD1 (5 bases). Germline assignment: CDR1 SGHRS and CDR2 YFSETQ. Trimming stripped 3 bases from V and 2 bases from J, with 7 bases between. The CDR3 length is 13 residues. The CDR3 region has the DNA TGCGCCAGCAGCTCCAGGGTCACAGATACGCAGTATTTT. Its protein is CASSSRVTDTQYF.

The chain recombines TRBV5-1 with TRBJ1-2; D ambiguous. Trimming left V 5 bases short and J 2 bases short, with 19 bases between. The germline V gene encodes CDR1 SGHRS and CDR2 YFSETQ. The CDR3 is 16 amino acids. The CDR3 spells CASSSEGLSTNYGYTF. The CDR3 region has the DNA TGCGCCAGCAGTTCCGAGGGCTTATCAACAAACTATGGCTACACCTTC. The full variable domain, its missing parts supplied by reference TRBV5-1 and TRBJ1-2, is KAGVTQTPRYLIKTRGQQVTLSCSPISGHRSVSWYQQTPGQGLQFLFEYFSETQRNKGNFPGRFSGRQFSNSRSEMNVSTLELGDSALYLCASSSEGLSTNYGYTFGSGTRLTVV.

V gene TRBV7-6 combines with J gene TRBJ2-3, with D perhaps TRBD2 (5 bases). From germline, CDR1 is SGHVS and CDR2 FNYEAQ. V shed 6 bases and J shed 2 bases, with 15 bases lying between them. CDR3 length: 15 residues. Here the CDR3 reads CASSYSVDDTDTQYF. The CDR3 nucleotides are TGTGCCAGCAGTTATAGCGTCGACGACACAGATACGCAGTATTTT.

The CDR3 coding sequence is TGTGCCAGCAGTCCTATAGCGGGGGGGCCATACAATGAGCAGTTCTTC. Amino acids: CASSPIAGGPYNEQFF. The rearrangement uses TRBV3-1 (or the pseudogene TRBV3-2) and TRBJ2-1, with TRBD2 identical over 11 bases. V lost 6 bases and J lost 4; bases outside the gene matches: 8. This CDR3 has 16 amino acids. The germline CDR1 and CDR2 sequences are LGHDT and YNNKEL (reference sequence).

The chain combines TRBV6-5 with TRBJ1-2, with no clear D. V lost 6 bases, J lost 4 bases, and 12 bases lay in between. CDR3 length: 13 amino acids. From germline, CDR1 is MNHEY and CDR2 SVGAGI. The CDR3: CASRYLEAYGYTF. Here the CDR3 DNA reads TGTGCCAGCAGGTACCTAGAGGCCTATGGCTACACCTTC.